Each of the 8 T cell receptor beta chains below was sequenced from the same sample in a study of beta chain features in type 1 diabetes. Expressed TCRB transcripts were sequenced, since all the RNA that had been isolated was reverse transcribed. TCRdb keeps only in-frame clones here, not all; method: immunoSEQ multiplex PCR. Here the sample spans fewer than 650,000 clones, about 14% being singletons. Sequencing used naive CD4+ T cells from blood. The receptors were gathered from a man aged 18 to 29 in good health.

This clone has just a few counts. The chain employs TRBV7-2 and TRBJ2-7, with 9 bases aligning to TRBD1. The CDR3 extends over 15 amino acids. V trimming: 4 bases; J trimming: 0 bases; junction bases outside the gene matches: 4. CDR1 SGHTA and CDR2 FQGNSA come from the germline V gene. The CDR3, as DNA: TGTGCCAGCAGCTCCGACAGGGGGAGCTCCTACGAGCAGTACTTC. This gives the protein CASSSDRGSSYEQYF.

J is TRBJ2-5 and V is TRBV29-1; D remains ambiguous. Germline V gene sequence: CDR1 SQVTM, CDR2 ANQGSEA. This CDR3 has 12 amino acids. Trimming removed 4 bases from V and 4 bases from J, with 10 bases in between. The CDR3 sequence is CSVGEDGETQYF. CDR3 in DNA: TGCAGCGTTGGGGAAGATGGAGAGACCCAGTACTTC.

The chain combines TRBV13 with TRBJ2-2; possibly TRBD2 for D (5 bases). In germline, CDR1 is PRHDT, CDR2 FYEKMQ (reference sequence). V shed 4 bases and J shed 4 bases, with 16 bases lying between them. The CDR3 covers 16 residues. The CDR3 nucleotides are TGTGCCAGCAGCTGGAGAAGGGAGTCCAGCACCGGGGAGCTGTTTTTT. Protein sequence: CASSWRRESSTGELFF.

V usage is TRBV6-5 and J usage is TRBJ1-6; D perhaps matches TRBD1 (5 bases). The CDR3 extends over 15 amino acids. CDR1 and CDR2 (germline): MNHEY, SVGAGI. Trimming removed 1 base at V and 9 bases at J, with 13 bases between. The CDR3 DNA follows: TGTGCCAGCAGTTACTGGGGCCTCTCACGTTCACCCCTCCACTTT. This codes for CASSYWGLSRSPLHF.

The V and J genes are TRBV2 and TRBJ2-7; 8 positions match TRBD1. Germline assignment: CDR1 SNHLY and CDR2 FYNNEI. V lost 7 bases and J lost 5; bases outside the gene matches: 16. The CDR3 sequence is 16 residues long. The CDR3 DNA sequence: TGTGCCAGCACCGAGAGCATGGACAGGGTAAGAGACGAGCAGTACTTC. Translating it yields CASTESMDRVRDEQYF.

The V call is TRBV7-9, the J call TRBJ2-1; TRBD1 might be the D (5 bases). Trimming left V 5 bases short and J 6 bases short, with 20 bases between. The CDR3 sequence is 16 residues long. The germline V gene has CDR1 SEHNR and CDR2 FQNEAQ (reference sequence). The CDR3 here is CASSPAAGRSSNEQFF. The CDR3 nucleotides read TGTGCCAGCAGCCCCGCCGCAGGGCGGTCATCCAATGAGCAGTTCTTC.

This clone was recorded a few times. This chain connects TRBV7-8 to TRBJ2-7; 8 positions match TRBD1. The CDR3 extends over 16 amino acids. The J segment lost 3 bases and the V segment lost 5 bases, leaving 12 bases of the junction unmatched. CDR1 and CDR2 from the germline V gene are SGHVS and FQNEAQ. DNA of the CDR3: TGTGCCAGCAGCCCGGACAGGGTCGGTGCTATCTACGAGCAGTACTTC. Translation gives CASSPDRVGAIYEQYF.

The CDR3: CASSPVGGSNQPQHF. CDR3 DNA: TGTGCCAGCAGCCCGGTTGGGGGCAGCAATCAGCCCCAGCATTTT. The J gene is TRBJ1-5, the V gene TRBV25-1; tentatively, D is TRBD1 (6 bases). This CDR3 has 15 residues. Per the germline V gene, CDR1 is MGHDK and CDR2 is SYGVNS. V dropped 6 bases and J dropped 1 base, with 13 bases sitting between them.